This T cell receptor beta chain was identified during a study of cytomegalovirus exposure and HLA in healthy donors. Study-level findings and limits: Later on, an analysis found that several of the most significant clusters appeared to be linked to common viral pathogens, which included parvovirus B19.

The ends were cut back, 4 bases at V and 2 bases at J, with 13 bases in the middle. This CDR3 region has 14 residues. In germline, CDR1 is SGHRS, CDR2 YFSETQ. A remark on this clone: As yet, its antigen is unknown.

In the PCR, 60 Vbeta and 13 Jbeta primers were used. TCRdb's table, derived via immunoSEQ multiplex PCR, lists solely in-frame clones and lacks some. The sample carries some 78,000 clones, around 68% recorded once. This sequence was found in a man aged 35 to 55 in good health and CMV-seropositive. V usage is TRBV5-1 and J usage is TRBJ2-7; a possible D gene is TRBD2 (6 bases). The material sequenced was PBMCs. This chain's CDR3 is CASSHQEGPYEQYF. The CDR3 DNA follows: TGCGCCAGCAGCCATCAGGAGGGGCCCTACGAGCAGTACTTC. The full variable domain, with the rest looked up from reference TRBV5-1 and TRBJ2-7, is KAGVTQTPRYLIKTRGQQVTLSCSPISGHRSVSWYQQTPGQGLQFLFEYFSETQRNKGNFPGRFSGRQFSNSRSEMNVSTLELGDSALYLCASSHQEGPYEQYFGPGTRLTVT.